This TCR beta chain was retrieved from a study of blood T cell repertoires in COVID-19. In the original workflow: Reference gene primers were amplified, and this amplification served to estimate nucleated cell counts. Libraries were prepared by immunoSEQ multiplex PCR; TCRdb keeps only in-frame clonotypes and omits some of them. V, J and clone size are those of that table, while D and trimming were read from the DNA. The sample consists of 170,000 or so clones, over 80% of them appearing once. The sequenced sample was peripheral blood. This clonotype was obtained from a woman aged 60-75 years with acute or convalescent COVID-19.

CDR3 in DNA: TGTGCCAGCAGCTTACTGCGGGGGGACTTCCGAGAGACCCAGTACTTC. This translates into CASSLLRGDFRETQYF. The chain links TRBV7-2 to TRBJ2-5, with TRBD2 identical over 8 bases. The CDR3 totals 16 residues. Germline CDR1 and CDR2: SGHTA and FQGNSA. V gave up 2 bases and J gave up 4 bases; unmatched junction bases: 9.